One and the same sample provided the 25 T cell receptor beta chains below, sequenced in a study of T cell responses to AZD1222 COVID-19 vaccine. Assay: immunoSEQ multiplex PCR; the TCRdb copy retains only in-frame clones and omits some. This sample has approximately 110,000 clones, with 65% to 85% found just once. The sequencing here drew on peripheral blood, taken on day 0 of AZD1222 vaccination. The receptor set was obtained from an adult in good health.

The chain combines TRBV3-1 (or the pseudogene TRBV3-2) with TRBJ2-1; D may correspond to TRBD1 or TRBD2 (6 bases each). Trimming pared 4 bases from V and 8 bases from J, leaving 12 bases between. Germline CDR1 is LGHDT and CDR2 is YNNKEL (reference sequence). CDR3 length: 13 residues. The CDR3 protein is CASSPHGGDEQFF. In nucleotides, the CDR3 is TGTGCCAGCAGCCCTCACGGGGGCGATGAGCAGTTCTTC.

This clone was recorded once. CDR3 bases: TGTGCCAGCAGTGGAGACCAGTATAATTCACCCCTCCACTTT. It encodes CASSGDQYNSPLHF. The chain employs TRBV2 and TRBJ1-6; no firm D call. Between the trimmed V and J ends, which lost 4 bases and 4 bases, there was a span of 8 bases. This CDR3 spans 14 amino acids. CDR1 is SNHLY and CDR2 is FYNNEI in the germline V gene.

The chain recombines TRBV27 with TRBJ1-2; D is unresolved. CDR3 length: 13 residues. V dropped 11 bases and J dropped 7 bases, with 20 bases sitting between them. CDR1 is MNHEY, CDR2 SMNVEV, per germline (reference sequence). The CDR3 DNA reads TGTGCCTCCAAACCGGACTTTACGGGTGGCTACACCTTC. This codes for CASKPDFTGGYTF.

This clone appeared once. The chain links TRBV5-1 to TRBJ2-7, with 8 bases identical to TRBD1. Germline assignment: CDR1 SGHRS and CDR2 YFSETQ. V was clipped by 2 bases and J by 4 bases; unmatched bases: 5. The CDR3 length is 14 residues. CDR3: CASSFGQGFYEQYF. The CDR3, as DNA: TGCGCCAGCAGCTTTGGACAGGGTTTTTACGAGCAGTACTTC. Looking up the rest from reference TRBV5-1 and TRBJ2-7 gives the full variable domain: KAGVTQTPRYLIKTRGQQVTLSCSPISGHRSVSWYQQTPGQGLQFLFEYFSETQRNKGNFPGRFSGRQFSNSRSEMNVSTLELGDSALYLCASSFGQGFYEQYFGPGTRLTVT.

The genes are TRBV24-1 and TRBJ2-1; D might be TRBD1 (6 bases). Per germline, CDR1 KGHDR and CDR2 SFDVKD. The ends were cut back, 0 bases at V and 7 bases at J, with 15 bases in the middle. There are 16 residues in the CDR3. The CDR3 nucleotides read TGTGCCACCAGTGATTTGACAGGGTTTCGGATGAATGAGCAGTTCTTC. Amino acid sequence: CATSDLTGFRMNEQFF.

For the CDR3, the DNA is TGTGCCAGCAGCTCAACAGGGGCTCAGCCCCAGCATTTT. As protein: CASSSTGAQPQHF. The chain joins TRBV6-5 to TRBJ1-5; TRBD1 matches 7 bases. CDR1 is MNHEY and CDR2 is SVGAGI in the germline V gene. This CDR3 spans 13 amino acids. V was pared by 6 bases and J by 6 bases, with 5 bases of the junction left unmatched.

This clone was counted once. V and J are TRBV19 and TRBJ2-1, with TRBD2 matching 10 bases. Germline V lookup: CDR1 LNHDA, CDR2 SQIVND (reference sequence). The CDR3 extends over 17 amino acids. Trimming took 3 bases from V and 4 from J; bases not matched to a gene: 9. CDR3 DNA sequence: TGTGCCAGTAGTATCTCCCGGACTAGCGGAGATTACAATGAGCAGTTCTTC. As protein: CASSISRTSGDYNEQFF.

The rearrangement uses TRBV19 and TRBJ1-1, with unresolved D. Trimming took off 4 bases at V and 0 bases at J, with 15 bases between the two ends. Germline V gene lookup returns CDR1 LNHDA and CDR2 SQIVND (reference sequence). The CDR3 runs 16 residues. The CDR3 DNA follows: TGTGCCAGTAGTAAAAGCTTGCGAGCATTGAACACTGAAGCTTTCTTT. Translated: CASSKSLRALNTEAFF.

J is TRBJ1-6 and V is TRBV2; D is ambiguous. The CDR3 runs 12 residues. Trimming shortened V by 6 bases and J by 9 bases, and 9 bases separated the two germline ends. The germline CDR1 and CDR2 sequences are SNHLY and FYNNEI. CDR3 residues: CASRDLSSPLHF. CDR3 DNA: TGTGCCAGCAGGGACCTAAGTTCACCCCTCCACTTT.

The count of this clone is one. This chain uses TRBV28 with TRBJ2-7; either TRBD1 or TRBD2 may supply D (5 bases each). CDR3 length equals 19 residues. The V gene lost 1 base and the J gene lost 6 bases, with 28 bases spanning the gap. Germline V gives CDR1 MDHEN, CDR2 SYDVKM. This CDR3 reads CASSLSFVARQSSTVEQYF. As DNA, the CDR3 is TGTGCCAGCAGTTTATCTTTCGTAGCGCGACAGAGTTCGACGGTCGAGCAGTACTTC.

V and J are TRBV20-1 and TRBJ2-2; D is ambiguous. V gave up 6 bases and J gave up 6 bases, with 8 bases separating them. Germline assignment: CDR1 DFQATT and CDR2 SNEGSKA (reference sequence). The CDR3 has 11 residues. Written as DNA, the CDR3 is TGCAGTGCCGCCCTTGCCGGGGAGCTGTTTTTT. This sequence encodes CSAALAGELFF.

The chain carries TRBV4-2 and TRBJ2-5; 8 bases are shared with TRBD2. The CDR3 is made up of 15 amino acids. The junction had 5 bases not matched to a gene; V was cut back by 2 bases and J by 3 bases. Germline lookup yields CDR1 LGHNA and CDR2 YNFKEQ. CDR3 in amino acids: CASSQYGAGEETQYF. Here the CDR3 DNA reads TGTGCCAGCAGCCAATACGGAGCGGGGGAAGAGACCCAGTACTTC.

This rearrangement joins TRBV12-3 or TRBV12-4 to TRBJ2-5; 7 bases are shared with TRBD1. The CDR3 extends over 12 amino acids. Trimming at V came to 5 bases and at J to 8 bases, leaving 5 bases not matched to a gene. CDR3 amino acids: CASSRQGVTQYF. CDR3 in DNA: TGTGCCAGCAGTCGACAGGGAGTAACCCAGTACTTC.

This chain uses TRBV28 with TRBJ1-5; D is possibly TRBD1 (6 bases). CDR3 size: 13 residues. The germline CDR1 and CDR2 sequences are MDHEN and SYDVKM. Trimming stripped 4 bases from V and 4 bases from J, with 8 bases between. The CDR3 loop is CASSWQGNQPQHF. For the CDR3, the DNA is TGTGCCAGCAGTTGGCAGGGGAATCAGCCCCAGCATTTT.

This rearrangement joins TRBV18 to TRBJ2-2, with D unclear. With 1 base removed from V and 4 bases from J, the gap between germline ends came to 7 bases. Germline CDR1 is KGHSH and CDR2 is LQKENI. The CDR3 loop spans 14 amino acids. In DNA form, the CDR3 reads TGTGCCAGCTCACCACGTAGGACCACCGGGGAGCTGTTTTTT. Translated, it gives CASSPRRTTGELFF.

The CDR3 sequence is CASSLPAIARTEAFF. The CDR3 region has the DNA TGTGCCAGCAGTCTTCCGGCCATCGCCCGCACTGAAGCTTTCTTT. The chain combines TRBV28 with TRBJ1-1; D is ambiguous. V lost 5 bases and J 4 bases, leaving 17 bases between the germline ends. CDR1 and CDR2 from the germline V gene are MDHEN and SYDVKM. The CDR3 loop spans 15 amino acids.

The chain has TRBV2 and TRBJ2-7; a possible D gene is TRBD1 (5 bases). Germline assignment: CDR1 SNHLY and CDR2 FYNNEI. This CDR3 has 12 residues. V was pared by 11 bases and J by 3 bases, with 14 bases between. The CDR3 loop is CAVGPPYYEQYF. CDR3 bases: TGTGCCGTGGGGCCACCCTACTACGAGCAGTACTTC.

This rearrangement joins TRBV29-1 to TRBJ1-2, with 7 positions matching TRBD1. The CDR3 has 14 residues. Germline CDR1 is SQVTM and CDR2 is ANQGSEA. Trimming removed 0 bases from V and 4 bases from J; junction bases left unmatched: 5. The CDR3 reads CSVEEQGITYGYTF. The CDR3 DNA sequence: TGCAGCGTTGAAGAACAGGGGATTACCTATGGCTACACCTTC.

The genes are TRBV2 and TRBJ1-1, with 7 bases lining up with TRBD1. Trimming cost V 6 bases and J 1 base; bases outside gene matches: 5. CDR1 is SNHLY, CDR2 FYNNEI, per germline. The CDR3 is made up of 14 amino acids. CDR3 in DNA: TGTGCCAGCAGAAGCCGGACAGGGAACACTGAAGCTTTCTTT. Amino acid sequence: CASRSRTGNTEAFF.

The sample holds one count of this clone. This chain joins TRBV5-5 and TRBJ1-2; D unclear. The V gene's germline CDR1 is SGHKS and CDR2 YYEKEE (reference sequence). Trimming took off 3 bases at V and 4 bases at J, with 7 bases between the two ends. The CDR3 consists of 12 residues. The CDR3 sequence is CASSYYSYGYTF. CDR3 DNA: TGTGCCAGCAGCTATTACAGCTATGGCTACACCTTC.

J is TRBJ2-7 and V is TRBV27; 8 bases align to TRBD1. Germline lookup yields CDR1 MNHEY and CDR2 SMNVEV (reference sequence). The V gene end was trimmed by 5 bases and the J gene end by 6 bases; junction bases not matched to a gene: 6. The CDR3 is 13 residues long. The CDR3 here is CASSQGASAEQYF. For the CDR3, the DNA is TGTGCCAGCAGTCAGGGGGCTTCGGCCGAGCAGTACTTC.

CDR3 loop: CASSHSRTGDQPQHF. Here the CDR3 DNA reads TGTGCCAGCAGTCACTCCCGGACAGGGGATCAGCCCCAGCATTTT. The chain couples TRBV27 to TRBJ1-5; 9 bases align to TRBD1. CDR3 length equals 15 residues. The ends lost 5 bases at V and 5 bases at J; junction bases unmatched: 7. The V gene's germline CDR1 is MNHEY and CDR2 SMNVEV (reference sequence).

The V gene is TRBV12-3 or TRBV12-4, the J gene TRBJ1-1; no reliable D call. V lost 1 base and J lost 0, with 3 bases in between. CDR3 size: 13 residues. DNA for the CDR3: TGTGCCAGCAGTTTAGGGCTGAACACTGAAGCTTTCTTT. Translated: CASSLGLNTEAFF.

V gene TRBV4-1 combines with J gene TRBJ2-1; possibly TRBD2 for D (5 bases). Germline V lookup: CDR1 MGHRA, CDR2 YSYEKL. The CDR3 totals 12 residues. Trimming shortened V by 0 bases and J by 10 bases, and 7 bases separated the two germline ends. The CDR3, as DNA: TGCGCCAGCAGCCAAGACCTAGCCGAGCAGTTCTTC. Amino acid sequence: CASSQDLAEQFF.

The rearrangement uses TRBV11-2 and TRBJ2-5, with D possibly being TRBD1 (5 bases). The germline gives CDR1 SGHAT, CDR2 FQNNGV. V was cut by 5 bases and J by 2 bases, with 12 bases left in between. The CDR3 runs to 14 residues. This CDR3 is CASSRDSNQETQYF. CDR3 DNA sequence: TGTGCCAGCAGCCGTGACAGCAATCAAGAGACCCAGTACTTC.